These T cell receptor beta chains were read from a single sample in a study of shared clonotypes between healthy human individuals. Assay used: immunoSEQ multiplex PCR; TCRdb lists only in-frame clones, some missing. The data show approximately 2.5 million clones, 85% to 95% seen once. Source material: naive CD4+ T cells sorted from blood. Receptor source: a young man in good health. CDR3s include the opening cysteine and the closing phenylalanine or tryptophan. D genes are given only for firm matches. Rows give clone size only sometimes, using once, few, many, or a class for an expanded clone.

TRBJ1-1	TRBV18	once	TRBD1	CASSPQGPGQLNTEAFF	TGTGCCAGCTCACCCCAGGGACCGGGACAGTTGAACACTGAAGCTTTCTTT
TRBJ1-2	TRBV5-1	-	-	CASSLAPSHLYGYTF	TGCGCCAGCAGCTTGGCCCCCTCGCACCTCTATGGCTACACCTTC
TRBJ2-3	TRBV5-6	-	-	CASSLGQISTDTQYF	TGTGCCAGCAGCTTGGGACAGATAAGCACAGATACGCAGTATTTT
TRBJ1-4	TRBV18	-	-	CASSRSTNEKLFF	TGTGCCAGCTCGCGATCAACTAATGAAAAACTGTTTTTT
TRBJ1-1	TRBV5-6	-	-	CASSLEAGMNTEAFF	TGTGCCAGCAGCTTGGAGGCAGGAATGAACACTGAAGCTTTCTTT
TRBJ2-2	TRBV4-2	-	TRBD1	CASSQPGQDTGELFF	TGTGCCAGCAGCCAACCGGGACAGGACACCGGGGAGCTGTTTTTT
TRBJ2-1	TRBV10-2	-	TRBD2	CASSGTSGRRSSYNEQFF	TGCGCCAGCAGTGGGACTAGCGGGCGCCGTAGCTCCTACAATGAGCAGTTCTTC
TRBJ2-7	TRBV10-1	-	TRBD2	CASSSGLAILEQYF	TGCGCCAGCAGCTCGGGACTAGCGATTTTGGAGCAGTACTTC
TRBJ2-7	TRBV7-2	once	-	CASSLRSYEQYF	TGTGCCAGCAGCCTTCGAAGCTACGAGCAGTACTTC
TRBJ1-1	TRBV28	-	-	CASTRGLMNTEAFF	TGTGCCAGCACAAGGGGACTCATGAACACTGAAGCTTTCTTT
TRBJ2-7	TRBV6-4	-	-	CATPLALFDEQYF	TGTGCCACTCCTCTAGCCCTGTTCGACGAGCAGTACTTC
TRBJ1-2	TRBV28	-	-	CASSQRVGGWVYGYTF	TGTGCCAGCAGTCAGAGGGTAGGGGGATGGGTCTATGGCTACACCTTC
TRBJ1-2	TRBV23-1	-	-	CARMEGEADSPRGYSYTF	TGCGCCAGAATGGAAGGAGAAGCAGACTCCCCGCGGGGGTATAGCTACACCTTC
TRBJ2-2	TRBV4-1	few	-	CASSQEPGPNTGELFF	TGCGCCAGCAGCCAAGAGCCAGGGCCGAACACCGGGGAGCTGTTTTTT
TRBJ2-1	TRBV7-2	-	TRBD2	CASRGLAGESISYNEQFF	TGTGCCAGCAGGGGACTAGCGGGAGAGTCCATCTCCTACAATGAGCAGTTCTTC
TRBJ2-1	TRBV9	-	TRBD2	CASSVAPSGRYTNEQFF	TGTGCCAGCAGCGTAGCCCCTAGCGGGCGTTATACCAATGAGCAGTTCTTC
TRBJ2-1	TRBV5-4	-	-	CASSLTLETYNEQFF	TGTGCCAGCAGCTTAACGCTAGAAACCTACAATGAGCAGTTCTTC
TRBJ2-1	TRBV11-2	-	TRBD2	CASSAGLASPNEQFF	TGTGCCAGCAGCGCGGGACTAGCTTCCCCCAATGAGCAGTTCTTC
TRBJ1-5	TRBV2	few	-	CASSEAVEGSNQPQHF	TGTGCCAGCAGTGAAGCGGTTGAGGGCAGCAATCAGCCCCAGCATTTT
TRBJ2-3	TRBV27	once	TRBD2	CASSLGGGASGSDTQYF	TGTGCCAGCAGTTTGGGGGGCGGGGCTAGCGGGAGTGATACGCAGTATTTT
TRBJ2-2	TRBV10-3	-	TRBD2	CAISVGRESTGELFF	TGTGCCATCAGTGTGGGGCGGGAGAGCACCGGGGAGCTGTTTTTT
TRBJ2-1	TRBV7-2	-	TRBD2	CASSLGLAGVGNEQFF	TGTGCCAGCAGCTTAGGACTAGCGGGAGTAGGCAATGAGCAGTTCTTC
TRBJ2-5	TRBV5-1	once	-	CASSSLGLETQYF	TGCGCCAGCAGCTCCCTGGGTCTAGAGACCCAGTACTTC
TRBJ1-4	TRBV18	-	-	CASSPRNVGAEKLFF	TGTGCCAGCTCACCACGGAACGTGGGCGCTGAAAAACTGTTTTTT
TRBJ2-3	TRBV9	-	-	CASSVDGATDTQYF	TGTGCCAGCAGCGTAGACGGCGCAACAGATACGCAGTATTTT
TRBJ2-3	TRBV10-3	-	-	CAISEGSTDTQYF	TGTGCCATCAGTGAGGGTAGCACAGATACGCAGTATTTT
TRBJ1-1	TRBV18	-	TRBD1	CASSLRQGSMDTEAFF	TGTGCCAGCTCACTCCGACAGGGTTCCATGGACACTGAAGCTTTCTTT
TRBJ2-3	TRBV5-1	-	TRBD1	CASSTPTGSTDTQYF	TGCGCCAGCAGCACGCCGACAGGGAGCACAGATACGCAGTATTTT
TRBJ2-1	TRBV7-8	-	-	CASSPPRGSYNEQFF	TGTGCCAGCAGCCCACCCAGGGGCTCCTACAATGAGCAGTTCTTC
TRBJ2-1	TRBV6-1	-	-	CASSRVAFSYNEQFF	TGTGCCAGCAGTAGAGTCGCCTTCTCCTACAATGAGCAGTTCTTC
TRBJ2-1	TRBV6-4	-	-	CASSDSPQLGGSYNEQFF	TGTGCCAGCAGTGACTCGCCGCAGTTGGGGGGCTCCTACAATGAGCAGTTCTTC
TRBJ2-7	TRBV18	-	TRBD1	CASSHRGDEQYF	TGTGCCAGCTCACACAGGGGGGACGAGCAGTACTTC
TRBJ1-2	TRBV30	few	-	CAGGGALNYGYTF	TGTGCCGGAGGGGGGGCCCTCAACTATGGCTACACCTTC
TRBJ2-7	TRBV7-2	-	TRBD2	CASSFQRGLYEQYF	TGTGCCAGCAGCTTTCAGCGGGGACTCTACGAGCAGTACTTC
TRBJ1-5	TRBV11-2	-	-	CASSLGDGNQPQHF	TGTGCCAGCAGCTTAGGGGATGGCAATCAGCCCCAGCATTTT
TRBJ2-5	TRBV19	-	-	CASSIRTTARETQYF	TGTGCCAGTAGTATCCGGACAACCGCCCGGGAGACCCAGTACTTC
TRBJ1-3	TRBV28	-	-	CASSLYGLVFGGAYGNTIYF	TGTGCCAGCAGTTTATATGGGTTGGTTTTTGGGGGCGCGTATGGAAACACCATATATTTT
TRBJ2-7	TRBV6-5	-	-	CASRPSDGPYEQYF	TGTGCCAGCAGGCCCTCGGACGGACCCTACGAGCAGTACTTC
TRBJ2-1	TRBV9	-	TRBD1	CASSVVDRDLNEQFF	TGTGCCAGCAGCGTAGTGGACAGGGATTTGAATGAGCAGTTCTTC
TRBJ1-5	TRBV19	-	-	CASRRGSGTENQPQHF	TGTGCCAGTAGGAGGGGCTCCGGGACCGAGAATCAGCCCCAGCATTTT
TRBJ1-5	TRBV5-1	once	-	CASSLAGVSNQPQHF	TGCGCCAGCAGCTTGGCCGGGGTCAGCAATCAGCCCCAGCATTTT
TRBJ2-1	TRBV5-1	-	-	CASTPALSSYNEQFF	TGCGCCAGCACCCCGGCGCTTAGCTCCTACAATGAGCAGTTCTTC
TRBJ1-2	TRBV5-5	-	TRBD1	CASSLGRGREGYTF	TGTGCCAGCAGCTTGGGCAGGGGGCGAGAAGGCTACACCTTC
TRBJ1-1	TRBV7-9	few	TRBD1	CASSLTHRGNTEAFF	TGTGCCAGCAGCTTAACCCACAGGGGAAACACTGAAGCTTTCTTT
TRBJ1-1	TRBV6-6	-	-	CASSLKGGTEAFF	TGTGCCAGCAGTCTCAAGGGGGGGACTGAAGCTTTCTTT
TRBJ2-1	TRBV20-1	once	-	CSAREQGKQFF	TGCAGTGCTAGAGAACAGGGTAAGCAGTTCTTC
TRBJ2-1	TRBV7-9	once	-	CASSWDFAYNEQFF	TGTGCCAGCAGCTGGGACTTCGCGTACAATGAGCAGTTCTTC
TRBJ1-2	TRBV7-9	-	-	CASSHREYGYTF	TGTGCCAGCAGCCACAGAGAATATGGCTACACCTTC
TRBJ2-2	TRBV7-2	-	-	CAGSAVSRGTTNTGELFF	TGTGCCGGCAGCGCGGTCTCTAGGGGGACCACCAACACCGGGGAGCTGTTTTTT
TRBJ1-2	TRBV6-1	-	-	CASAGAYGYTF	TGTGCCAGCGCCGGAGCTTATGGCTACACCTTC
TRBJ2-1	TRBV5-1	once	-	CASSFVYNEQFF	TGCGCCAGCAGCTTTGTATACAATGAGCAGTTCTTC
TRBJ1-2	TRBV5-1	once	-	CASSLSAGDGYTF	TGCGCCAGCAGCTTGTCGGCAGGGGACGGCTACACCTTC
TRBJ2-7	TRBV28	-	-	CASSLKVLGAEQYF	TGTGCCAGCAGTTTAAAGGTTTTAGGGGCCGAGCAGTACTTC
TRBJ1-1	TRBV5-1	-	-	CASSLEGRKDTEAFF	TGCGCCAGCAGCTTGGAGGGCAGGAAGGACACTGAAGCTTTCTTT
TRBJ1-1	TRBV7-6	-	-	CASSLASRNTEAFF	TGTGCCAGCAGCTTAGCTAGTAGGAACACTGAAGCTTTCTTT
TRBJ2-7	TRBV5-1	-	-	CASSLSSYEQYF	TGCGCCAGCAGTCTAAGCTCCTACGAGCAGTACTTC
TRBJ1-1	TRBV11-2	-	TRBD1	CASSFSGGTEAFF	TGTGCCAGCAGCTTCTCAGGGGGCACTGAAGCTTTCTTT
TRBJ2-1	TRBV7-3	-	-	CASSSEGEQFF	TGTGCCAGCAGCTCCGAAGGCGAGCAGTTCTTC
TRBJ2-7	TRBV5-1	-	-	CASSPWTDAYEQYF	TGCGCCAGCAGCCCATGGACGGACGCCTACGAGCAGTACTTC